These T cell receptor beta chains were read from a single sample in a study of cytomegalovirus exposure and HLA in healthy donors. Sequencing was performed with immunoSEQ multiplex PCR; in TCRdb, only in-frame clones are kept and a portion is missing. Found here are around 52,000 clones; the top ten clones hold approximately 10%. The specimen sequenced was PBMCs. These receptors were taken from a woman in her fifties or sixties in good health and CMV-seropositive. The CDR3 runs from the conserved cysteine through the conserved F or W. D genes are given only for firm matches. Rows give clone size only sometimes, using once, few, many, or a class for an expanded clone.

DNA,CDR3,D,V,J,size
TGCGCCAGCAGCACACAGGGAGACACTGAAGCTTTCTTT,CASSTQGDTEAFF,NA,TRBV5-1,TRBJ1-1,NA
TGTGCCAGCAGCCGCCGTGAGCGGAGGGAAGAGACCCAGTACTTC,CASSRRERREETQYF,NA,TRBV13,TRBJ2-5,NA
TGTGCCAGTAGTGTGGATGGACAGGGATCGGGGGAGCAGTACTTC,CASSVDGQGSGEQYF,TRBD1,TRBV19,TRBJ2-7,NA
TGTGCCAGCAGCCCGGGACTAGAAGCCTACGAGCAGTACTTC,CASSPGLEAYEQYF,TRBD2,TRBV5-4,TRBJ2-7,NA
TGTGCCAGCAGATCACAGGGGGCGAGCGCCGGGGAGCTGTTTTTT,CASRSQGASAGELFF,TRBD1,TRBV6-6,TRBJ2-2,NA
TGTGCCAGCTCCCGAGGGACTAGCGACGCCTACGAGCAGTACTTC,CASSRGTSDAYEQYF,TRBD2,TRBV18,TRBJ2-7,NA
TGTGCCAGCAGTGCCCAATTAGGACTAGGGGGCACCGGGGAGCTGTTTTTT,CASSAQLGLGGTGELFF,NA,TRBV28,TRBJ2-2,NA
TGCGCCAGCAGCCAAGACGGTGGGCGGGGTCTGACAGATACGCAGTATTTT,CASSQDGGRGLTDTQYF,NA,TRBV4-1,TRBJ2-3,NA
TGTGCCAGCAGCTTAGGGGCAGGGCCAGAGACCCAGTACTTC,CASSLGAGPETQYF,NA,TRBV7-9,TRBJ2-5,NA
TGTGCCTGGAGTACGCCGGCGGGACCCAAGTTTTTT,CAWSTPAGPKFF,NA,TRBV30,TRBJ1-4,NA
TGTGCCAGCTCACCAAGGGACATCGAAGCTTTCTTT,CASSPRDIEAFF,NA,TRBV18,TRBJ1-1,NA
TGTGCCAGCAGTTTTGGACAGGGGACCACCGGGGAGCTGTTTTTT,CASSFGQGTTGELFF,TRBD1,TRBV5-4,TRBJ2-2,NA
TGTGCCAGCAGCTTAGCGCCGACTAGCAGGGAGCAGTACTTC,CASSLAPTSREQYF,TRBD2,TRBV7-9,TRBJ2-7,NA
TGTGCCTGGAGTCCGGGTGCCAGGGGCTTCCGAGAGACCCAGTACTTC,CAWSPGARGFRETQYF,NA,TRBV30,TRBJ2-5,NA
TGTGCCAGCAGCTTAGGGGAGTACCAAGAGACCCAGTACTTC,CASSLGEYQETQYF,NA,TRBV7-9,TRBJ2-5,medium-sized
TGTGCCAGTAGTATACAAACGGGGGTATTGACCGGGGAGCTGTTTTTT,CASSIQTGVLTGELFF,NA,TRBV19,TRBJ2-2,NA
TGTGCCAGCAGGGGGACTCAATTCCTCCATGGCTACACCTTC,CASRGTQFLHGYTF,NA,TRBV6-5,TRBJ1-2,NA
TGCAGCGCGGAGACAGGGGGCGACACTGAAGCTTTCTTT,CSAETGGDTEAFF,TRBD1,TRBV29-1,TRBJ1-1,NA
TGTGCCAGCAGCTTTTCAGGTGAAAAACTGTTTTTT,CASSFSGEKLFF,NA,TRBV5-8,TRBJ1-4,NA
TGTGCCAGCAGCTTAGTGCCGGACTATGGCTACACCTTC,CASSLVPDYGYTF,NA,TRBV7-2,TRBJ1-2,NA
TGTGCCAGCAGTTTATCCTACTCGCCCTCCTACGAGCAGTACTTC,CASSLSYSPSYEQYF,NA,TRBV27,TRBJ2-7,NA
TGTGCCATCAGTGTAAGACAGGGGGAAAAACTGTTTTTT,CAISVRQGEKLFF,TRBD1,TRBV10-3,TRBJ1-4,NA
TGCGCCAGCAGCTTGCGCGACAGGGGGTCTGGAAACACCATATATTTT,CASSLRDRGSGNTIYF,TRBD1,TRBV5-1,TRBJ1-3,NA
TGTGCCAGCAGTCCATGGACTAGTGGCAGTGAGCAGTTCTTC,CASSPWTSGSEQFF,TRBD2,TRBV27,TRBJ2-1,NA
TGTGCCAGCTCCCCCAGACAGTCAGACACTGAAGCTTTCTTT,CASSPRQSDTEAFF,NA,TRBV18,TRBJ1-1,NA
TGTGCCAGCTCACCAGGGCAGGGTGGGACTGAAGCTTTCTTT,CASSPGQGGTEAFF,NA,TRBV18,TRBJ1-1,NA
TGTGCCAGCAGCTTCCCGGGGACAGGCACAGATACGCAGTATTTT,CASSFPGTGTDTQYF,TRBD1,TRBV7-9,TRBJ2-3,NA
TGTGCCTGGAATATCTTAGCAGGGTATGGCTACACCTTC,CAWNILAGYGYTF,NA,TRBV30,TRBJ1-2,NA
TGTGCCAGCAGTGAATCCCCTCCAGGGGATACGCAGTATTTT,CASSESPPGDTQYF,NA,TRBV25-1,TRBJ2-3,NA
TGCGCCAGCAGCCAAGTGTGGGGCGGCAACTACGAGCAGTACTTC,CASSQVWGGNYEQYF,NA,TRBV4-3,TRBJ2-7,NA
TGTGCCAGCAGCTTAGCCGGGGGGAGCGGCGAAAAACTGTTTTTT,CASSLAGGSGEKLFF,NA,TRBV7-9,TRBJ1-4,NA
TGTGCCAGCTCACCGACAGGGTTCTCTGGAAACACCATATATTTT,CASSPTGFSGNTIYF,TRBD1,TRBV18,TRBJ1-3,NA
TGTGCCAGCAGGATGACTAGCGGGAGTACAGATACGCAGTATTTT,CASRMTSGSTDTQYF,TRBD2,TRBV6-5,TRBJ2-3,NA
TGTGCCAGCAGCTTAGGTCAGGCAGGGCTTGGCTACACCTTC,CASSLGQAGLGYTF,NA,TRBV7-9,TRBJ1-2,NA
TGTGCCAGCACCCTGTTCAGACAGGGAAACACTGAAGCTTTCTTT,CASTLFRQGNTEAFF,TRBD1,TRBV6-5,TRBJ1-1,NA
TGTGCCAGCAGCGAAACCCGGACAGGGCGAAAACTGTTTTTT,CASSETRTGRKLFF,TRBD1,TRBV2,TRBJ1-4,NA
TGTGCCAGCAGCGTAGTGGGCAGCTCCTACGAGCAGTACTTC,CASSVVGSSYEQYF,NA,TRBV9,TRBJ2-7,NA
TGTGCCAGTAGTTCCCGCGGGGTAGCGGGGGGCTACACCTTC,CASSSRGVAGGYTF,NA,TRBV19,TRBJ1-2,NA
TGTGCCAGCAGCCCCCGGCGGGGTCAGCCCCAGCATTTT,CASSPRRGQPQHF,NA,TRBV7-2,TRBJ1-5,NA
TGCGCCAGCAAGGAAGTGATGCAGGTCGAAGCTTTCTTT,CASKEVMQVEAFF,NA,TRBV10-2,TRBJ1-1,NA
TGTGCCAGCAGCTACAGGGGGGGGAACACTGAAGCTTTCTTT,CASSYRGGNTEAFF,TRBD1,TRBV7-2,TRBJ1-1,NA
TGCGCCAGCAGCGTTGAGCAGGGGGCTGGAAACACCATATATTTT,CASSVEQGAGNTIYF,TRBD1,TRBV5-1,TRBJ1-3,NA